This T cell receptor (beta chain) was observed in a study of cytomegalovirus exposure and HLA in healthy donors. Findings and limits, study-wide: By HLA locus, TCR association rates varied in a later analysis, with DRB1 showing the most and HLA-C the fewest. For TCR beta chains, V- and J-gene trimming was later linked to a missense DCLRE1C variant.

Germline V gene data show CDR1 as MDHEN and CDR2 as SYDVKM. This CDR3 has 13 amino acids. J was trimmed by 7 bases and V by 10 bases; bases with no gene match: 12. In regard to this clone: The target antigen is unknown.

Use of 60 Vbeta and 13 Jbeta primers characterized the PCR. The assay was immunoSEQ multiplex PCR, and TCRdb's table has in-frame clones only and misses some. The sample shows roughly 130,000 clones, around two thirds of them seen only once. The TCR was taken from a human donor in good health. The sequencing sample was made of PBMCs. The V call is TRBV28, the J call TRBJ2-5; 7 bases match TRBD2. Here the CDR3 reads CATGEGRLGTQYF. The CDR3 DNA follows: TGTGCCACGGGGGAGGGCCGGCTTGGGACCCAGTACTTC. The whole variable domain, filled in from reference TRBV28 and TRBJ2-5, reads DVKVTQSSRYLVKRTGEKVFLECVQDMDHENMFWYRQDPGLGLRLIYFSYDVKMKEKGDIPEGYSVSREKKERFSLILESASTNQTSMYLCATGEGRLGTQYFGPGTRLLVL.